This passage covers 29 T cell receptor beta chains from one sample sequenced in a study of blood T cells in healthy people across ages. The use of a sample-barcoded 5' primer and a J-beta primer mix characterized a second PCR of roughly 6 to 11 cycles. A single record per CDR3 protein comes from TCRdb applying MiXCR to the 5' RACE reads. This sample has around 800,000 distinct CDR3 sequences; 25% to 30% occur once, and the top ten carry 2.5% to 3.5%. These same records also appear under a second study, on T cells of mothers and their children.

The sample was blood. These receptors were obtained from a boy younger than 18 in good health.

The rearrangement uses TRBV11-1 and TRBJ2-3, with TRBD1 matching over 8 bases. There are 16 residues in the CDR3. V shed 5 bases and J 2 bases; nucleotides not matched to a gene: 9. CDR1 and CDR2 (germline): SGHAT, FQDESV (reference sequence). DNA of the CDR3: TGTGCCAGCAGCCCGAGGACAGGGAGGAACACAGATACGCAGTATTTT. This codes for CASSPRTGRNTDTQYF.

This clonotype appeared many times. The chain uses TRBV12-3 or TRBV12-4 and TRBJ2-1; the match to TRBD2 covers 13 bases. The CDR3 loop spans 15 amino acids. J was trimmed by 4 bases and V by 6 bases; bases with no gene match: 3. CDR3 region: CASSKLAGGYNEQFF. The CDR3 nucleotides read TGTGCCAGCAGCAAACTAGCGGGGGGGTACAATGAGCAGTTCTTC.

The rearrangement links TRBV29-1 to TRBJ2-1; D gene uncertain. Trimming took 5 bases from V and 3 from J, leaving 11 bases between them. CDR3 length: 13 amino acids. Germline V gene lookup returns CDR1 SQVTM and CDR2 ANQGSEA. The CDR3 DNA reads as TGCAGCGTTTGGGTGGTAGACTACAATGAGCAGTTCTTC. Translation: CSVWVVDYNEQFF.

This clonotype was found many times. The chain carries TRBV5-1 and TRBJ2-2; 7 bases map to TRBD1. This CDR3 has 14 residues. CDR1 SGHRS and CDR2 YFSETQ come from the germline V gene. With V trimmed by 4 bases and J by 3 bases, 3 bases remained unmatched. CDR3 DNA sequence: TGCGCCAGCAGCCCCGGGACAGACACCGGGGAGCTGTTTTTT. Translating it yields CASSPGTDTGELFF.

The chain is built from TRBV5-1 and TRBJ1-4, with D possibly matching TRBD1 (5 bases). Germline CDR1 SGHRS, CDR2 YFSETQ. The V end lost 4 bases, the J end lost 0 bases, and 13 bases lay between the germline ends. CDR3 size: 16 residues. Written as DNA, the CDR3 is TGCGCCAGCAGCCTGCGGACGGGACCAACTAATGAAAAACTGTTTTTT. This encodes CASSLRTGPTNEKLFF.

The genes are TRBV7-3 and TRBJ2-2; 12 nucleotides line up with TRBD2. Germline trimming cut 4 bases from V and 2 bases from J; bases unmatched to any gene: 5. This CDR3 comprises 17 residues. CDR1 is SGHTA and CDR2 is FQGTGA in the germline V gene. The DNA for the CDR3 is TGTGCCAGCAGCTCCGGGACTAGCGGGCGCAACACCGGGGAGCTGTTTTTT. Amino acids: CASSSGTSGRNTGELFF.

This clonotype turned up a few times. V gene TRBV10-2 combines with J gene TRBJ2-5, with D possibly matching TRBD2 (6 bases). Germline V gene data show CDR1 as WSHSY and CDR2 as SAAADI. V lost 6 bases to trimming and J lost 4 bases, with 15 bases between them. The CDR3 has 14 residues. The CDR3 DNA is TGCGCCAGCAGGGCGGGGACCCTCCCAGAGACCCAGTACTTC. Translation: CASRAGTLPETQYF.

The rearrangement links TRBV9 to TRBJ2-5, with D possibly matching TRBD1 (6 bases). The CDR3 is 14 amino acids. In germline, CDR1 is SGDLS, CDR2 YYNGEE. V lost 3 bases and J 5 bases, leaving 14 bases between the germline ends. CDR3 region: CASSEQGVEETQYF. CDR3 sequence (DNA): TGTGCCAGCAGCGAACAGGGAGTGGAGGAGACCCAGTACTTC.

V is TRBV20-1 and J is TRBJ1-2; 7 bases fit TRBD1. Germline-derived CDR1 and CDR2 are DFQATT and SNEGSKA (reference sequence). This CDR3 has 15 amino acids. V shed 4 bases, J shed 4 bases, and the junction held 12 bases outside the gene matches. In DNA, the CDR3 is TGCAGTGCTAATCGCCAATCCAGGGGGTTCTATGGCTACACCTTC. Translation gives CSANRQSRGFYGYTF.

With regard to this clonotype: A much larger clone differs from this one at a single base, so this may be a read error. The chain combines TRBV6-5 with TRBJ1-2; possible D gene TRBD1, 5 bases. Germline CDR1 MNHEY, CDR2 SVGAGI. The CDR3 has 15 amino acids. The V and J ends lost 11 bases and 1 base respectively, with 20 bases between them. The CDR3 spells CAPGQGRYFNYGYTF. The CDR3 DNA follows: TGTGCCCCGGGGCAGGGCCGCTATTTTAACTATGGCTACACCTTC.

This clonotype was observed a few times. The CDR3 DNA is TGTGCCAGCAGTTTCCAGCGGGGAACTCCCACAGATACGCAGTATTTT. This gives the protein CASSFQRGTPTDTQYF. J is TRBJ2-3 and V is TRBV7-9; 7 nucleotides match TRBD2. The CDR3 runs 16 residues. Germline V gives CDR1 SEHNR, CDR2 FQNEAQ (reference sequence). Germline trimming cut 6 bases from V and 2 bases from J; bases unmatched to any gene: 11. The full variable domain, its missing parts supplied by reference TRBV7-9 and TRBJ2-3, is DTGVSQNPRHKITKRGQNVTFRCDPISEHNRLYWYRQTLGQGPEFLTYFQNEAQLEKSRLLSDRFSAERPKGSFSTLEIQRTEQGDSAMYLCASSFQRGTPTDTQYFGPGTRLTVL.

This clonotype appeared a few times. J is TRBJ1-4 and V is TRBV29-1, with unresolved D. CDR1 and CDR2 from the germline V gene are SQVTM and ANQGSEA. V lost 7 bases, J lost 6 bases, and 18 bases lay in between. The CDR3 length is 14 residues. This CDR3 reads CSAASEGSDEKLFF. The CDR3 DNA is TGCAGCGCAGCTTCAGAGGGATCTGATGAAAAACTGTTTTTT.

In nucleotides, the CDR3 is TGCGCCAGCAGCTTCGACAGGGCTAGAGAAAAACTGTTTTTT. It yields the protein CASSFDRAREKLFF. V gene TRBV5-1 combines with J gene TRBJ1-4; 7 bases match TRBD1. The germline V gene has CDR1 SGHRS and CDR2 YFSETQ. The CDR3 runs 14 residues. V shed 2 bases, J shed 8 bases, and the junction held 6 bases outside the gene matches. The complete variable domain, with remaining parts taken from reference TRBV5-1 and TRBJ1-4, reads KAGVTQTPRYLIKTRGQQVTLSCSPISGHRSVSWYQQTPGQGLQFLFEYFSETQRNKGNFPGRFSGRQFSNSRSEMNVSTLELGDSALYLCASSFDRAREKLFFGSGTQLSVL.

The genes are TRBV29-1 and TRBJ2-5, with TRBD2 identical over 9 bases. The CDR3 covers 13 residues. CDR1 is SQVTM, CDR2 ANQGSEA, per germline. Trimming cost V 8 bases and J 4 bases; bases outside gene matches: 8. CDR3 DNA: TGCAGCTCCTCGGGACTAGCTATAGAGACCCAGTACTTC. Encoded protein: CSSSGLAIETQYF.

This clonotype has more than one count but fewer than ten. Written as DNA, the CDR3 is TGTGCCAGCAGTCCCGGGGGGACCTACACCGGGGAGCTGTTTTTT. Translation gives CASSPGGTYTGELFF. The chain carries TRBV27 and TRBJ2-2; 7 nucleotides agree with TRBD2. The germline CDR1 and CDR2 sequences are MNHEY and SMNVEV (reference sequence). This CDR3 is 15 amino acids long. With 5 bases clipped from V and 3 bases from J, the junction kept 6 bases outside the gene matches.

This chain links TRBV5-1 with TRBJ2-3; the D gene is possibly TRBD2 (6 bases). Between the trimmed V and J ends, which lost 4 bases and 1 base, there was a span of 16 bases. There are 16 residues in the CDR3. CDR1 is SGHRS, CDR2 YFSETQ, per germline. CDR3 amino acids: CASSHGGIQGTDTQYF. In DNA, the CDR3 is TGCGCCAGCAGCCACGGGGGTATCCAGGGCACAGATACGCAGTATTTT.

The gene calls are TRBV12-3 or TRBV12-4 and TRBJ2-3; either TRBD1 or TRBD2 may fit D (5 bases each). The length of the CDR3 is 15 residues. V lost 3 bases to trimming and J lost 4 bases, with 14 bases between them. CDR3 nucleotides: TGTGCCAGCAGTTTCCCGACGGTGGGGGCAGATACGCAGTATTTT. As protein: CASSFPTVGADTQYF.

A note on this clonotype: The junction shows a germline mismatch at one end, possibly a read error. This CDR3 reads CASTHSRVGVEHFF. The CDR3 coding sequence is TGTGCCAGCACCCATTCCAGGGTGGGTGTTGAGCACTTCTTC. The chain couples TRBV6-2 or TRBV6-3 to TRBJ2-1, with TRBD1 as a possible D gene (5 bases). This CDR3 region has 14 residues. Germline CDR1 and CDR2: MNHEY and SVGEGT.

The genes are TRBV5-4 and TRBJ1-1; no clear D. The V gene's germline CDR1 is SGHNT and CDR2 YYREEE (reference sequence). The CDR3 spans 15 residues. V dropped 0 bases and J dropped 2 bases, with 11 bases sitting between them. As DNA, the CDR3 is TGTGCCAGCAGCTTGGGGCAGCGGATAAACACTGAAGCTTTCTTT. It is translated as CASSLGQRINTEAFF.

The CDR3 reads CASGLGEGRFPQPQHF. The CDR3 region has the DNA TGTGCTAGTGGTTTGGGAGAGGGACGGTTTCCTCAGCCCCAGCATTTT. The chain links TRBV12-5 to TRBJ1-5; a possible D gene is TRBD1 (5 bases). The CDR3 is 16 residues long. Trimming took off 1 base at V and 6 bases at J, with 16 bases between the two ends. Germline V gene lookup returns CDR1 LGHNT and CDR2 FRNRAP. Looking up the rest from reference TRBV12-5 and TRBJ1-5 gives the full variable domain: DARVTQTPRHKVTEMGQEVTMRCQPILGHNTVFWYRQTMMQGLELLAYFRNRAPLDDSGMPKDRFSAEMPDATLATLKIQPSEPRDSAVYFCASGLGEGRFPQPQHFGDGTRLSIL.

This chain joins TRBV15 and TRBJ1-1, with D perhaps TRBD1 (5 bases). The CDR3 totals 14 residues. Germline loops: CDR1 LNHNV, CDR2 YYDKDF (reference sequence). V was trimmed by 0 bases and J by 4 bases, leaving 9 bases between them. The CDR3 is CATSRDGGSTEAFF. CDR3 DNA sequence: TGTGCCACCAGCAGAGATGGGGGGAGCACTGAAGCTTTCTTT.

This clonotype has more than one count but fewer than ten. The CDR3 loop reads CASSPTLLGEKLFF. CDR3 sequence (DNA): TGTGCCAGCAGCCCGACACTGCTTGGTGAAAAACTGTTTTTT. This chain links TRBV7-9 with TRBJ1-4; no reliable D call. Trimming took 5 bases from V and 7 from J, leaving 14 bases between them. The CDR3 is 14 amino acids. Germline-derived CDR1 and CDR2 are SEHNR and FQNEAQ (reference sequence). The full variable domain, rest sourced from reference TRBV7-9 and TRBJ1-4, is DTGVSQNPRHKITKRGQNVTFRCDPISEHNRLYWYRQTLGQGPEFLTYFQNEAQLEKSRLLSDRFSAERPKGSFSTLEIQRTEQGDSAMYLCASSPTLLGEKLFFGSGTQLSVL.

This clonotype came up a few times. The CDR3, as DNA: TGTGCCTCAGAGCAGGGGCTGTTCGGTGAAGCTTTCTTT. Translation gives CASEQGLFGEAFF. The chain is built from TRBV10-3 and TRBJ1-1; D might be TRBD1 (6 bases). Germline-derived CDR1 and CDR2 are ENHRY and SYGVKD. Trimming took off 11 bases at V and 7 bases at J, with 20 bases between the two ends. CDR3 length: 13 residues.

The V call is TRBV20-1, the J call TRBJ2-1; TRBD1 is a possible D gene (7 bases). Germline V gene sequence: CDR1 DFQATT, CDR2 SNEGSKA (reference sequence). There are 15 residues in the CDR3. Trimming took off 3 bases at V and 8 bases at J, with 20 bases between the two ends. The DNA for the CDR3 is TGCAGTGCTAGCCCAGGGGGGCGTGAATTCCATGAGCAGTTCTTC. This gives the protein CSASPGGREFHEQFF.

This clonotype has more than one count but fewer than ten. V and J are TRBV5-1 and TRBJ2-5; D may correspond to TRBD1 or TRBD2 (5 bases each). The CDR3 is 15 amino acids. Trimming took off 2 bases at V and 1 base at J, with 12 bases between the two ends. Germline V gene data show CDR1 as SGHRS and CDR2 as YFSETQ. CDR3 nucleotide sequence: TGCGCCAGCAGCTTTACGACAGCGGTCCAAGAGACCCAGTACTTC. This translates into CASSFTTAVQETQYF.

The V gene is TRBV20-1, the J gene TRBJ2-7; D is unresolved. Trimming pared 6 bases from V and 9 bases from J, leaving 15 bases between. CDR3 length equals 11 residues. Germline CDR1 is DFQATT and CDR2 is SNEGSKA (reference sequence). The CDR3 loop reads CSAIGAFGQYF. The CDR3 DNA follows: TGCAGTGCCATCGGCGCTTTTGGGCAGTACTTC.

This clonotype has a single count. V usage is TRBV12-3 or TRBV12-4 and J usage is TRBJ1-1; 12 nucleotides line up with TRBD1. The CDR3 runs 15 residues. The J segment lost 5 bases and the V segment lost 7 bases, leaving 8 bases of the junction unmatched. The DNA for the CDR3 is TGTGCCAGCACTACCGGGACAGGGGGCGGGACTGAAGCTTTCTTT. It specifies CASTTGTGGGTEAFF.

The rearrangement uses TRBV7-2 and TRBJ1-4; D unresolved. Germline V gene sequence: CDR1 SGHTA, CDR2 FQGNSA. The CDR3 has 14 amino acids. Trimming shortened V by 1 base and J by 6 bases, and 9 bases separated the two germline ends. CDR3 nucleotides: TGTGCCAGCAGCTTAGAGGCAAGGGATGAAAAACTGTTTTTT. It codes for CASSLEARDEKLFF.

This clonotype was seen at least ten times. The CDR3 sequence is CASSFLTGRSTDTQYF. The CDR3 DNA follows: TGTGCCAGCAGTTTCCTAACGGGCCGCTCCACAGATACGCAGTATTTT. This rearrangement joins TRBV12-3 or TRBV12-4 to TRBJ2-3; the D is unclear. Trimming cost V 3 bases and J 2 bases, with 15 bases left between them. The CDR3 has 16 residues.